This TCR beta chain originates from a study of cytomegalovirus exposure and HLA in healthy donors (dated by TCRdb to about 2017). Study-wide context: According to an earlier analysis of 587 of the donors, about 179 million T cells yielded 100 million or so unique TCR beta sequences and about 300 Gb of sequence data. To study patterns of TCR occurrence, a later analysis re-analyzed previously published TCR beta repertoires from around 700 donors and added high-resolution HLA genotyping. The study aimed to test whether cataloging public T cell receptors could reveal signatures of past pathogen exposure. Alongside the repertoire data, information on donor age, sex, ethnicity and CMV serostatus was compiled. In a later genetic analysis, genome-wide SNP genotypes for about 65% of the roughly 700 donors were used, and that subset was treated as a discovery cohort. Every discovery cohort repertoire had been produced on one sequencing platform. The T cell repertoires of about 700 subjects were profiled by immunosequencing and related to cytomegalovirus serostatus. In addition to the first cohort of roughly 700 subjects, a separate validation cohort of 130 or so different subjects was used. Typing coverage varied by locus: about 620-640 donors for A, B, C, DRB1 and DQB1; roughly 510 for DQA1; nearly 610 for DPA1; around 490 for DPB1. An earlier analysis of about 600 of the donors used high-throughput TCR beta sequencing to judge whether each TCR beta V gene segment behaved as functional or pseudogenic. Rather than using new phenotypic data, the later analysis identified candidate immune exposures from TCR beta sequences and from how often those sequences occurred across donors. HLA typing included class I and class II loci at four-digit resolution. The genetic ancestry cluster associated with self-reported Caucasian donors included around 76% of the 398 genotyped donors. Four to six DR-DQ haplotypes were handled as single units for association and clustering, since linkage in the cohort was strong. Around 300 gigabases of sequencing data and 78 million or so unique TCR sequences were included in an early release covering about 700 HLA-typed donors. The study combined high-throughput TCR immunosequencing, statistical association of individual TCRs with disease status, and machine learning to predict cytomegalovirus infection status. On average, roughly 240,000 unique TCR beta nucleotide sequences were sequenced per donor among some 420 genotyped donors of the cohort, with approximately 18% of those sequences being non-productive.

Remarks on this clone: The antigen it recognizes is unknown. There are no base qualities to consult, and no much larger clone falls within one base.

The cohort was made up of 500 to 800 healthy bone marrow donors. At the time of sampling, every cohort member was nominally healthy, though immune exposures that went unrecorded were likely present. The donor tested CMV seropositive and was one of the 289 seropositive cohort members. A peripheral blood sample was provided by each donor, and peripheral blood mononuclear cells were used for TCR beta sequencing. The Qiagen DNeasy Blood Extraction Kit was used to extract genomic DNA from the blood cell samples. Library prep was done by the immunoSEQ multiplex PCR assay. The multiplex PCR relied on a mix of 60 forward primers for TCR Vbeta segments and 13 reverse primers for TCR Jbeta segments. Amplification of the CDR3 region of rearranged TCR beta genes was performed with a multiplex PCR assay on genomic DNA. The Illumina HiSeq System was used to sequence the amplified TCR beta libraries as 87-base-pair reads. In the paper's pipeline: A later analysis tallied 70 million to 100 million unique TCR beta chains across the approximately 670 repertoires, and roughly 11 million of those chains were shared by two or more donors. A nearest-neighbor algorithm error-corrected the raw reads and collapsed the reads into unique sequences, merging closely related sequences to remove PCR and sequencing errors. Alignment of CDR3 sequences to IMGT reference sequences was used to assign V, D and J gene segments. Each retained sequence needed at least a six-nucleotide match to both a V gene segment and a J gene segment. A rearrangement counted as productive if the CDR3 had no stop codons and remained in frame with V and J, and every other rearrangement counted as non-productive. CDR3 was defined by IMGT convention, running from the second conserved V-encoded cysteine to the conserved J-encoded phenylalanine. Sequences without an unambiguous match to a single V gene segment were excluded from the earlier analysis of about 600 of the donors. In an earlier analysis of some 590 of the donors, a V segment was called functional when productive rearrangements were above 56.7%, and segregating when the standard deviation between donors exceeded 5%. A statistical classification framework was built to diagnose cytomegalovirus status from the catalog of TCR beta chain sequences. A later analysis assigned V and J genes by comparing TCR nucleotide sequences with IMGT/GENE-DB human TR gene sequences. A later analysis assigned CDR3 sequences and most-parsimonious VDJ recombination scenarios with the TCRdist pipeline. In a later analysis, each TCR beta chain was defined by its CDR3 amino acid sequence together with its V-gene family, and reads without a unique V-gene family were excluded. In a later analysis, several hundred highly shared, low-generation-probability nucleotide sequences were removed to address suspected cross-contamination and a sequencing artifact. In a later analysis, a clonal expansion index was calculated for each public chain from normalized within-repertoire ranks of inferred template counts. Generation probabilities in a later analysis came from a VDJ recombination model fitted to out-of-frame rearrangements, and those results were checked against IGoR. Hypergeometric tests were used in a later analysis to score TCR-TCR, TCR-HLA and TCR-CMV co-occurrence, with a repertoire-size bias correction applied to the TCR pairs. To estimate false discovery rates, a later analysis permuted the HLA or CMV assignments 20 times. In a later analysis, co-occurring TCRs were grouped using DBSCAN, and TCRdist sequence similarity was added for clustering within HLA-allele-positive subsets. For co-occurrence clustering, repertoires with fewer than 30,000 or more than 120,000 public chains were excluded, along with five or six repertoires with anomalous nucleotide sharing. TCRdb took this table from immuneACCESS and kept in-frame rearrangements with V and J called. Such tables lack part of the clones; where checked against another copy, unresolved V genes explain under half of the gap, and the rest is unexplained. Clone size and the V and J calls come from that table; the DNA yielded D and trimming. The sample table records around 80,000 clones; 78% of these occur just once. The ten largest clones take up almost 6% of the sample.

V is cut back by 6 bases and J by 0 bases, with 7 bases in the junction unmatched. From its cysteine to its phenylalanine, the CDR3 spans 14 amino acids. The kept DNA is CDR3 alone, 42 bases in frame from the first base. CDR1 and CDR2 were assigned from the germline V gene as SQVTM and ANQGSEA. General conclusions and limits of the study: Most CMV-associated TCR beta chains appeared to be HLA-restricted in a later analysis, and the HLA associations seemed to be driven largely by CMV exposure. Compared with equally common non-associated chains, HLA-associated TCR beta chains in a later analysis were more clonally expanded and had lower generation probabilities. Because counts were too low, around 18 rarely observed V segments, including chromosome 9 orphons, were left out of the earlier analysis of 587 of the donors. A later analysis reported that several top co-occurrence clusters appeared linked to parvovirus B19, influenza, CMV and Epstein-Barr virus. In both the original and validation cohorts, the classifier was reported to diagnose cytomegalovirus status with high specificity and sensitivity. An association between a missense DCLRE1C variant and V-gene and J-gene trimming of TCR beta chains was found in a later genetic analysis and replicated in an independent cohort. In an earlier analysis of roughly 560 of the donors, most TCR beta V segments were observed in productive rearrangements about 87% or about 30% of the time, broadly matching IMGT annotations. In a later genetic analysis, fewer N-insertions in productive TCRs were reported among donors in an Asian-associated ancestry cluster than the approximately 710-donor mean. Linkage disequilibrium might explain the correlated functional status among segregating V segments, but an unknown experimental factor could not be ruled out. In a later analysis, TCR association rates were found to vary across HLA loci, with the most associated TCRs seen for DRB1 alleles and the fewest for HLA-C alleles. Only TCR beta chains were sequenced in this cohort, and the absence of alpha or paired-chain data limited detectable features. The study listed 164 TCR beta chains as associated with cytomegalovirus. Some IMGT-functional V segments, including TRBV6-2 and TRBV6-3, could not be distinguished by the 87-base-pair reads and were therefore excluded. At a false discovery rate of 0.05, a later analysis linked some 17,000 TCR beta sequences to specific HLA alleles. A further reported finding was that TCR beta sequences accurately predicted the HLA-A and HLA-B alleles for most subjects in the first cohort. A group of highly shared sequence variants was considered likely to be a technical artifact of the sequencing pipeline. A few of the identified cytomegalovirus-associated TCR beta chains were confirmed in vitro to be specific for cytomegalovirus antigens. Assigning TCR associations to individual alleles was difficult when HLA alleles, especially DR and DQ, strongly co-occurred. Sequencing depth was assumed to be roughly uniform across donors in the presence/absence analyses, though that assumption may not hold. Immune exposure information for the cohort was limited to CMV serostatus. HLA typing was unavailable for some donors at each locus, so association tests used only the typed subset. The authors suggested that the approach could potentially be extended to other disease states and immunological phenotypes. Most TCR sequences were observed very rarely across donors, whereas some public TCRs were present in many individuals.

The sequence was obtained from a man aged 18 to 29 in good health and CMV-seropositive. The sequenced sample consisted of PBMCs. This sequence uses TRBV29-1 and TRBJ1-1; TRBD1 matches 7 bases in the middle. The sequenced DNA is TGCAGCGTATTGACAGGGACGATGAACACTGAAGCTTTCTTT. This encodes CSVLTGTMNTEAFF.